Described below is a single TCR beta chain sequence and its context. Clones were sequenced by immunoSEQ multiplex PCR, and TCRdb holds only the in-frame ones, with some missing. In the table there are about 210,000 clones, around 81% of which are singletons. The CDR3 extends over 17 amino acids. The germline V gene encodes CDR1 SQVTM and CDR2 ANQGSEA. The junction had 11 bases not matched to a gene; V was cut back by 2 bases and J by 2 bases. Ages ranged from about 18 to 100 years, with residence in 24 US areas. The data stem from a study of blood T cell repertoires in COVID-19. Across the whole study: COVID-19 samples collected from the United States, Italy and Spain covered acute and convalescent phases.

Sequenced: PBMCs or T cells enriched from blood (not recorded which). The receptor was isolated from a woman aged 50 to 60 with acute COVID-19. This chain connects TRBV29-1 to TRBJ2-1, with 8 bases aligning to TRBD2. The CDR3 loop is CSVERNLAGGPYNEQFF. CDR3 in DNA: TGCAGCGTTGAACGGAATTTGGCGGGGGGCCCCTACAATGAGCAGTTCTTC.